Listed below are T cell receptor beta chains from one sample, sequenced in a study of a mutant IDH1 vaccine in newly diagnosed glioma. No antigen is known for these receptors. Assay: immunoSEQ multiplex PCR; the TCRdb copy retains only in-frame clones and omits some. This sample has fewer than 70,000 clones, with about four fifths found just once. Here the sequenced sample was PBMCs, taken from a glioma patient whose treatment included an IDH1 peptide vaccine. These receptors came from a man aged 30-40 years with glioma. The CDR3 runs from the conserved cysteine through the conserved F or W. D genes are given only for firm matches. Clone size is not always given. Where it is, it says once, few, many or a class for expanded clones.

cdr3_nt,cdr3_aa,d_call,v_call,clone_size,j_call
TGTGCCAGCAGCTTAGCGGGCAGTGGCGGCTACACCTTC,CASSLAGSGGYTF,-,TRBV7-2,few,TRBJ1-2
TGTGCCAGCAGCTCCGCCCGGGGGGCCCAAGAGACCCAGTACTTC,CASSSARGAQETQYF,-,TRBV7-2,-,TRBJ2-5
TGTGCCAGCTATCGGGGCTTATGGGCTTTCTTT,CASYRGLWAFF,-,TRBV2,-,TRBJ1-1
TGCGCCAGCAGCCCCCGGGACACCCGCACAGATACGCAGTATTTT,CASSPRDTRTDTQYF,-,TRBV5-1,-,TRBJ2-3
TGTGCCAGTAAACAAGGGGGCGGGAACACCGGGGAGCTGTTTTTT,CASKQGGGNTGELFF,TRBD1,TRBV19,-,TRBJ2-2
TGTGCCAGCAGCTTAGAGTCGGCACCTTACAATGAGCAGTTCTTC,CASSLESAPYNEQFF,-,TRBV7-6,-,TRBJ2-1
TGTGCCAGCAGGGTAATAACGAACACCGGGGAGCTGTTTTTT,CASRVITNTGELFF,-,TRBV2,-,TRBJ2-2
TGTGCCAGCAGCCCCAGCGGGGGCGTGCAGTATTTT,CASSPSGGVQYF,TRBD2,TRBV7-2,-,TRBJ2-3
TGTGCCAGCAGCTTGGCGACCGGGGGGGAGACTGGGGCCAACGTCCTGACTTTC,CASSLATGGETGANVLTF,TRBD2,TRBV5-4,-,TRBJ2-6
TGTGCCAGCAGCTTAGGGATTAATAATTCACCCCTCCACTTT,CASSLGINNSPLHF,-,TRBV7-9,-,TRBJ1-6
TGTGCCAGCAGTTTTCTCCTTGGGGGGAGTAGCAATCAGCCCCAGCATTTT,CASSFLLGGSSNQPQHF,-,TRBV28,-,TRBJ1-5
TGTGCCAGCAGCTTGGGCCCGAACTACGAGCAGTACTTC,CASSLGPNYEQYF,-,TRBV5-5,-,TRBJ2-7
TGTGCCAGCAGCTTGGAGATTAGCGGGAGCGCAGATACGCAGTATTTT,CASSLEISGSADTQYF,TRBD2,TRBV5-5,-,TRBJ2-3
TGCAGCGTTGAAATCCAGCGGGGGCCCCATACGCAGTATTTT,CSVEIQRGPHTQYF,TRBD2,TRBV29-1,once,TRBJ2-3
TGTGCCAGCAGCTTAGGGACAGGGAGCTATGGCTACACCTTC,CASSLGTGSYGYTF,TRBD1,TRBV7-6,-,TRBJ1-2
TGTGCCAGCAGCTACGGAGCCGAGCAGTACTTC,CASSYGAEQYF,-,TRBV9,once,TRBJ2-7
TGCGCCAGCATAGACAATCTGACGAACACCGGGGAGCTGTTTTTT,CASIDNLTNTGELFF,-,TRBV23-1,-,TRBJ2-2
TGTGCCAGCAGTTGGGGCCAGGGGATCGACATGAACACTGAAGCTTTCTTT,CASSWGQGIDMNTEAFF,-,TRBV28,-,TRBJ1-1
TGTGCCAGCAGCAGGACTAGCGGGTACACAGATACGCAGTATTTT,CASSRTSGYTDTQYF,TRBD2,TRBV2,-,TRBJ2-3
TGTGCCAGCAGCCCCCAGACAGGGGAGGGTGAGACCCAGTACTTC,CASSPQTGEGETQYF,-,TRBV5-5,once,TRBJ2-5
TGTGCCAGTTCGGACGGGATCTCCTACGAGCAGTACTTC,CASSDGISYEQYF,-,TRBV6-1,-,TRBJ2-7
TGTGCCAGCAGTGAAGGTGAAACTAGCCAAAACATTCAGTACTTC,CASSEGETSQNIQYF,-,TRBV2,-,TRBJ2-4